This entry lists 22 T cell receptor beta chains sequenced from one sample in a study of T-cell reconstitution after alpha-beta-depleted transplantation in children. Preparation of the TCRbeta library was carried out with unique molecular identifiers. TCRdb called the PCR reads again in MiXCR, with one record for every CDR3 protein. The table lists approximately 390,000 distinct CDR3 sequences, about a tenth of them singletons, with roughly 6% in the top ten. The sequencing here drew on PBMCs from the stem cell graft donor, taken from the stem cell graft. The receptor source for this set is a human donor who donated a stem cell graft to a child with acute myeloid leukemia.

The chain is built from TRBV3-1 and TRBJ1-5; 8 nucleotides align to TRBD1. The length of the CDR3 is 15 residues. CDR1 and CDR2 (germline): LGHDT, YNNKEL (reference sequence). Unmatched junction bases numbered 4, after V lost 0 bases and J lost 6 bases. DNA for the CDR3: TGTGCCAGCAGCCAAGATCAGGGGGCGGTTCAGCCCCAGCATTTT. Residues: CASSQDQGAVQPQHF.

This clonotype has just a few counts. The genes are TRBV9 and TRBJ2-2, with TRBD2 matching 7 bases. This CDR3 region has 15 residues. Trimming removed 3 bases from V and 3 bases from J; junction bases left unmatched: 5. Germline V CDR1 and CDR2: SGDLS, YYNGEE. CDR3 bases: TGTGCCAGCAGCGCCAGACGGGGGGACACCGGGGAGCTGTTTTTT. Protein sequence: CASSARRGDTGELFF.

The sample holds many counts of this clonotype. This chain connects TRBV5-6 to TRBJ2-7; 8 bases agree with TRBD2. V gave up 2 bases and J gave up 4 bases; unmatched junction bases: 11. In germline, CDR1 is SGHDT, CDR2 YYEEEE. The CDR3 length is 16 residues. DNA of the CDR3: TGTGCCAGCAGCTTCAACCGACTGAGCGGGAGTTACGAGCAGTACTTC. This translates into CASSFNRLSGSYEQYF.

This clonotype turned up a few times. The chain links TRBV20-1 to TRBJ2-1, with TRBD2 matching over 11 bases. CDR3 length: 17 residues. From germline, CDR1 is DFQATT and CDR2 SNEGSKA (reference sequence). Trimming cost V 2 bases and J 2 bases; bases outside gene matches: 8. Here the CDR3 reads CSARKLAGGSTYNEQFF. The CDR3, as DNA: TGCAGTGCTAGAAAGCTAGCGGGAGGTTCAACCTACAATGAGCAGTTCTTC.

This clonotype was picked up many times. The chain employs TRBV7-9 and TRBJ2-3; maybe TRBD2 (6 bases). The CDR3 length is 16 residues. V lost 5 bases and J 4 bases, leaving 19 bases between the germline ends. Looked up from germline, CDR1 is SEHNR and CDR2 is FQNEAQ (reference sequence). The CDR3 DNA reads as TGTGCCAGCAGCCCCCCCGCAGTCGGGAGCGCAGATACGCAGTATTTT. As protein: CASSPPAVGSADTQYF.

The chain links TRBV20-1 to TRBJ2-1, with TRBD2 identical over 8 bases. V was clipped by 5 bases and J by 9 bases; unmatched bases: 12. The length of the CDR3 is 14 residues. Germline V lookup: CDR1 DFQATT, CDR2 SNEGSKA (reference sequence). CDR3 bases: TGCAGTGCTCAACCCGGGACTAGGTGTACTGAGCAGTTCTTC. It translates to CSAQPGTRCTEQFF.

This clonotype showed up many times. This chain's CDR3 is CSASGGSYNEQFF. The CDR3 DNA reads as TGCAGCGCCTCAGGGGGCTCCTACAATGAGCAGTTCTTC. The genes are TRBV20-1 and TRBJ2-1; 7 positions match TRBD1. The CDR3 spans 13 residues. Germline values: CDR1 DFQATT, CDR2 SNEGSKA (reference sequence).

At least ten counts were recorded for this clonotype. The V gene is TRBV5-1, the J gene TRBJ2-6; D uncertain. Germline values: CDR1 SGHRS, CDR2 YFSETQ. There are 13 residues in the CDR3. The germline V and J ends were trimmed by 4 bases and 2 bases, with 4 bases remaining between them. The CDR3 region is CASSNTGANVLTF. The CDR3 nucleotides read TGCGCCAGCAGCAACACTGGGGCCAACGTCCTGACTTTC. Full variable domain (outside the CDR3, taken from reference TRBV5-1 and TRBJ2-6): KAGVTQTPRYLIKTRGQQVTLSCSPISGHRSVSWYQQTPGQGLQFLFEYFSETQRNKGNFPGRFSGRQFSNSRSEMNVSTLELGDSALYLCASSNTGANVLTFGAGSRLTVL.

This rearrangement joins TRBV12-3 or TRBV12-4 to TRBJ1-2; D perhaps matches TRBD1 (6 bases). The V end was cut by 4 bases, the J end by 4 bases, with 16 bases between. The CDR3 totals 15 residues. DNA for the CDR3: TGTGCCAGCAGTTCCCCTGGACAGATTTTCTATGGCTACACCTTC. Its translation is CASSSPGQIFYGYTF.

This clonotype was picked up one time. DNA for the CDR3: TGTGCCGACAAACAGGGGAAGAACACTGAAGCTTTCTTT. Translating it yields CADKQGKNTEAFF. The chain is built from TRBV6-9 and TRBJ1-1; 7 positions agree with TRBD1. The germline CDR1 and CDR2 sequences are MNHGY and SVAAGI. V was pared by 11 bases and J by 1 base, with 7 bases of the junction left unmatched. The CDR3 is 13 residues long.

This clonotype came up many times. The rearrangement joins TRBV11-2 to TRBJ2-1, with 10 nucleotides matching TRBD2. V dropped 1 base and J dropped 8; count of bases not matched to a gene: 5. The CDR3 is 15 amino acids. Germline V gives CDR1 SGHAT, CDR2 FQNNGV. CDR3 amino acids: CASSLVAGGGYEQFF. CDR3 coding DNA: TGTGCCAGCAGCTTAGTAGCGGGAGGAGGCTATGAGCAGTTCTTC. The whole variable domain, filled in from reference TRBV11-2 and TRBJ2-1, reads EAGVAQSPRYKIIEKRQSVAFWCNPISGHATLYWYQQILGQGPKLLIQFQNNGVVDDSQLPKDRFSAERLKGVDSTLKIQPAKLEDSAVYLCASSLVAGGGYEQFFGPGTRLTVL.

This clonotype was observed a few times. V and J are TRBV20-1 and TRBJ1-5, with 9 positions matching TRBD1. Germline V CDR1 and CDR2: DFQATT, SNEGSKA (reference sequence). V dropped 3 bases and J dropped 3; count of bases not matched to a gene: 3. CDR3 length: 14 amino acids. CDR3 sequence: CSARDRGTNQPQHF. Written as DNA, the CDR3 is TGCAGTGCTAGGGACAGGGGAACCAATCAGCCCCAGCATTTT.

The J gene is TRBJ2-2, the V gene TRBV7-6; D possibly corresponds to TRBD2 (6 bases). The CDR3 has 16 residues. Trimming stripped 0 bases from V and 8 bases from J, with 16 bases between. Germline V gene sequence: CDR1 SGHVS, CDR2 FNYEAQ. The CDR3 region is CASSLAVPGRMGELFF. CDR3 DNA: TGTGCCAGCAGCTTAGCGGTGCCTGGGAGGATGGGGGAGCTGTTTTTT.

This clonotype was seen ten or more times. This chain links TRBV10-1 with TRBJ2-1; perhaps TRBD1 as D (6 bases). From germline, CDR1 is WNHNN and CDR2 SYGVQD (reference sequence). Trimming took 0 bases from V and 8 from J, leaving 8 bases between them. The CDR3 runs 13 residues. CDR3 sequence (DNA): TGCGCCAGCAGTGAGTCGGGGGCGGATGAGCAGTTCTTC. It codes for CASSESGADEQFF.

This clonotype was seen a handful of times. CDR3 DNA: TGCAGTGCGCGGACAGGGGGGGGATATGAAAAACTGTTTTTT. This codes for CSARTGGGYEKLFF. This chain links TRBV20-1 with TRBJ1-4; 10 nucleotides line up with TRBD1. V lost 6 bases to trimming and J lost 6 bases; unmatched junction nucleotides: 7. This CDR3 contains 14 residues. CDR1 and CDR2 from the germline V gene are DFQATT and SNEGSKA (reference sequence).

This chain connects TRBV10-3 to TRBJ2-1, with D possibly being TRBD2 (5 bases). There are 15 residues in the CDR3. CDR1 and CDR2 (germline): ENHRY, SYGVKD. V was cut by 9 bases and J by 1 base, with 16 bases left in between. The CDR3 is CAIAPLGESYNEQFF. CDR3 sequence (DNA): TGTGCCATTGCCCCCCTTGGGGAGTCCTACAATGAGCAGTTCTTC.

This clonotype showed up just once. The CDR3 reads CASSQGLGTYGQYV. CDR3 in DNA: TGTGCCAGCAGCCAAGGTTTGGGCACCTACGGGCAGTACGTC. The rearrangement uses TRBV3-1 and TRBJ2-7, with D hard to call. Germline values: CDR1 LGHDT, CDR2 YNNKEL (reference sequence). This CDR3 comprises 14 residues.

This clonotype occurred many times. As DNA, the CDR3 is TGTGCCAGCAGCTTATCAGGGAACACTGAAGCTTTCTTT. Protein product: CASSLSGNTEAFF. The rearrangement uses TRBV7-3 and TRBJ1-1; D is unclear. This CDR3 has 13 residues. CDR1 is SGHTA and CDR2 is FQGTGA in the germline V gene. V was trimmed by 2 bases and J by 1 base, leaving 5 bases between them.

A few counts support this clonotype. This chain connects TRBV10-3 to TRBJ1-5, with TRBD1 matching over 11 bases. The CDR3 is 14 amino acids. The V and J ends lost 10 bases and 4 bases, in that order; junction bases with no gene match: 6. The germline gives CDR1 ENHRY, CDR2 SYGVKD. The CDR3 DNA sequence: TGTGCCAGCAGGACAGGGGGCGAAAATCAGCCCCAGCATTTT. Its protein product is CASRTGGENQPQHF.

This clonotype was observed a handful of times. The rearrangement links TRBV29-1 to TRBJ1-2; D may be TRBD1 (6 bases). CDR1 is SQVTM, CDR2 ANQGSEA, per germline. The CDR3 totals 12 residues. Trimming took off 3 bases at V and 4 bases at J, with 9 bases between the two ends. In nucleotides, the CDR3 is TGCAGCGTTGACAGGGGAAGCTATGGCTACACCTTC. Translation: CSVDRGSYGYTF.

The chain recombines TRBV30 with TRBJ2-1, with D unclear. Germline loops: CDR1 GTSNPN, CDR2 SVGIG (reference sequence). The V end lost 2 bases, the J end lost 9 bases, and 8 bases lay between the germline ends. The CDR3 is 11 amino acids. CDR3 sequence: CAWSKAGEQFF. In nucleotides, the CDR3 is TGTGCCTGGAGTAAGGCTGGTGAGCAGTTCTTC.

This clonotype was found many times. This chain joins TRBV10-3 and TRBJ1-5; D is possibly TRBD1 (6 bases). The germline gives CDR1 ENHRY, CDR2 SYGVKD. V was trimmed by 4 bases and J by 1 base, leaving 8 bases between them. The CDR3 runs 14 residues. In DNA, the CDR3 is TGTGCCATCAGTGGACAGGTGAGCAATCAGCCCCAGCATTTT. Translating it yields CAISGQVSNQPQHF.